The T cell receptor (beta chain) described here comes from a study of blood T cell repertoires in COVID-19. Here immunoSEQ multiplex PCR was the method, and the copy in TCRdb shows in-frame clones only, minus some. The repertoire holds under 250,000 clones, with over 75% as singletons. This CDR3 has 15 amino acids. The V end was cut by 1 base, the J end by 0 bases, with 8 bases between. Germline V lookup: CDR1 LGHDT, CDR2 YNNKEL (reference sequence). The sequenced material came from peripheral blood. The chain carries TRBV3-1 (or the pseudogene TRBV3-2) and TRBJ2-3; no clear D gene. This TCR came from a human donor in a cohort sampled during active COVID-19. The CDR3 nucleotides read TGTGCCAGCAGCCAAGTTTGGCAGAGCACAGATACGCAGTATTTT. Its translation is CASSQVWQSTDTQYF.